This passage covers 8 T cell receptor beta chains from one sample sequenced in a study of cytomegalovirus exposure and HLA in healthy donors. Researchers ran the PCR with 60 Vbeta and 13 Jbeta primers. Using immunoSEQ multiplex PCR, the repertoire was profiled, and TCRdb retains in-frame clones only, with some absent. The sample consists of tens of thousands of clones, under 80% of them appearing once. The sample taken for sequencing was PBMCs. The receptors here all came from a woman aged 25 to 39 in good health and CMV-seronegative.

The chain couples TRBV7-6 to TRBJ1-1, with D possibly TRBD1 on 5 matching bases. The V end was cut by 6 bases, the J end by 5 bases, with 13 bases between. The CDR3 extends over 13 amino acids. Germline assignment: CDR1 SGHVS and CDR2 FNYEAQ. CDR3 sequence (DNA): TGTGCCAGCAGGAATTTTCAGGGTACTGAAGCTTTCTTT. This codes for CASRNFQGTEAFF.

V gene TRBV13 combines with J gene TRBJ2-5; 7 positions match TRBD2. The germline gives CDR1 PRHDT, CDR2 FYEKMQ (reference sequence). The CDR3 totals 17 residues. J gave up 1 base and V 3 bases, and 11 bases lay outside the gene matches. The CDR3 spells CASSFLAGSGSQETQYF. CDR3 bases: TGTGCCAGCAGCTTCTTAGCGGGTAGCGGGTCCCAAGAGACCCAGTACTTC.

The chain couples TRBV28 to TRBJ1-6, with 7 bases matching TRBD1. The trim removed 1 base at V and 10 bases at J, leaving 10 bases unmatched. CDR3 length: 16 residues. CDR1 is MDHEN and CDR2 is SYDVKM in the germline V gene. The CDR3 protein is CASSLSPGQQRSPLHF. The CDR3 region has the DNA TGTGCCAGCAGTTTATCCCCGGGACAGCAAAGATCACCCCTCCACTTT. Drawing the rest from reference TRBV28 and TRBJ1-6, the complete variable domain is DVKVTQSSRYLVKRTGEKVFLECVQDMDHENMFWYRQDPGLGLRLIYFSYDVKMKEKGDIPEGYSVSREKKERFSLILESASTNQTSMYLCASSLSPGQQRSPLHFGNGTRLTVT.

V usage is TRBV4-1 and J usage is TRBJ2-3; 7 positions match TRBD1. The germline V gene encodes CDR1 MGHRA and CDR2 YSYEKL. This CDR3 region has 17 residues. V lost 4 bases, J lost 8 bases, and 18 bases stayed unmatched. CDR3 nucleotides: TGCGCCAGCAGCCTCTACAGGGGCAGTGGGTCAATGGCTACGCAGTATTTT. It translates to CASSLYRGSGSMATQYF.

This chain links TRBV6-5 with TRBJ2-2; 10 bases fit TRBD2. With V trimmed by 6 bases and J by 7 bases, 8 bases remained unmatched. Germline lookup yields CDR1 MNHEY and CDR2 SVGAGI. This CDR3 region has 15 residues. In DNA, the CDR3 is TGTGCCAGCAGGATGGCTAGCGGGAGCGGCGGGGAGCTGTTTTTT. Its protein product is CASRMASGSGGELFF.

The genes are TRBV30 and TRBJ2-1; no reliable D call. The CDR3 totals 12 residues. V was pared by 4 bases and J by 8 bases, with 12 bases between. CDR1 is GTSNPN, CDR2 SVGIG, per germline (reference sequence). CDR3 DNA sequence: TGTGCCTGGAATAGGCCAAGCGATGAGCAGTTCTTC. This sequence encodes CAWNRPSDEQFF.

The table lists this clone with a few counts. This chain links TRBV7-2 with TRBJ1-1; the D gene is possibly TRBD1 (5 bases). The germline gives CDR1 SGHTA, CDR2 FQGNSA. CDR3 length: 14 amino acids. The V end was cut by 7 bases, the J end by 3 bases, with 15 bases between. The CDR3 sequence is CASTMDGGYTEAFF. The CDR3 bases are TGTGCCAGCACCATGGATGGGGGGTACACTGAAGCTTTCTTT.

The rearrangement joins TRBV5-4 to TRBJ2-7; 14 bases agree with TRBD2. The CDR3 is 15 residues long. Trimming at V came to 0 bases and at J to 4 bases, leaving 0 bases not matched to a gene. From germline, CDR1 is SGHNT and CDR2 YYREEE (reference sequence). The DNA for the CDR3 is TGTGCCAGCAGCTTGGGACTAGCGGGAGGGTACGAGCAGTACGTC. Translation gives CASSLGLAGGYEQYV.